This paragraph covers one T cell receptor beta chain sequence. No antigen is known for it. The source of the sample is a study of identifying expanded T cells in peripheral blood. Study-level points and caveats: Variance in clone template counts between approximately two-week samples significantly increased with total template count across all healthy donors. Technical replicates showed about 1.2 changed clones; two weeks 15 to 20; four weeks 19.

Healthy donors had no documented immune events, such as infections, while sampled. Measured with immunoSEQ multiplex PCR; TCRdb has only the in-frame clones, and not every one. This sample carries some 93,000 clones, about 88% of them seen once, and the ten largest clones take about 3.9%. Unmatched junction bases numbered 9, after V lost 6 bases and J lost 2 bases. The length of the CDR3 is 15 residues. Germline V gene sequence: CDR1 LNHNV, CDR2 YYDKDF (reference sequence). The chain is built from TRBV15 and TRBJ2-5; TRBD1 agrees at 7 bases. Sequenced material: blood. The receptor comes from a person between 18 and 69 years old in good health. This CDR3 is CATRPSTGPQETQYF. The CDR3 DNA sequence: TGTGCCACCAGACCTTCGACAGGGCCTCAAGAGACCCAGTACTTC.